This TCR beta chain was captured in a study of blood T cell repertoires in COVID-19. On the study more broadly: Acute and convalescent COVID-19 specimens originated in the United States, Italy and Spain. PBMCs, B-cell-depleted T cells, or T cells provided the cDNA or gDNA that made up the material.

The CDR3 is made up of 16 amino acids. Trimming pared 5 bases from V and 4 bases from J, leaving 18 bases between. Per germline, CDR1 SGHVS and CDR2 FQNEAQ. As handled by the study authors: For nucleated cells, counts were estimated from reference gene primer amplification. Libraries were prepared by immunoSEQ multiplex PCR; TCRdb keeps only in-frame clonotypes and omits some of them. V, J and clone size derive from that table, while D and trimming were established from the DNA sequence. The table has tens of thousands of clones, about 93% seen once. The sample consisted of peripheral blood. This chain uses TRBV7-8 with TRBJ1-3, with TRBD1 as a possible D gene (6 bases). The TCR originated in a human donor in a cohort sampled during active COVID-19. CDR3 region: CASSPDETGLGNTIYF. The CDR3, as DNA: TGTGCCAGCAGCCCCGATGAGACAGGATTAGGAAACACCATATATTTT.